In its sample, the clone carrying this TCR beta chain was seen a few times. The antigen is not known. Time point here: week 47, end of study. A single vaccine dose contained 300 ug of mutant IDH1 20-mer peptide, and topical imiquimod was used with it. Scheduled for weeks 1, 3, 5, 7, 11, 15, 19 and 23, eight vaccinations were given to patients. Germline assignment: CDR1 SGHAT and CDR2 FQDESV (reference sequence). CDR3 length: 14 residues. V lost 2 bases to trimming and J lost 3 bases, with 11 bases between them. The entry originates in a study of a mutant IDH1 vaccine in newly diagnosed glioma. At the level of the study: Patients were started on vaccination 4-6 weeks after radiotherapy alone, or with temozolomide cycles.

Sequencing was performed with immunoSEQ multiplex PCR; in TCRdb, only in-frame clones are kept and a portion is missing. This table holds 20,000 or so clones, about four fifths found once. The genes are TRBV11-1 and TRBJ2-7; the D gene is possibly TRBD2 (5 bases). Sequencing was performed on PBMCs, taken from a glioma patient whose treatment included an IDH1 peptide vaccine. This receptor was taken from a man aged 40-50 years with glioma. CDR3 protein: CASSLTGIGYEQYF. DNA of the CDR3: TGTGCCAGCAGCTTAACGGGGATCGGCTACGAGCAGTACTTC.